These T cell receptor beta chains were read from a single sample in a study of OX40 agonist ivuxolimab in advanced cancers. Generated by immunoSEQ multiplex PCR, the TCRdb table keeps only in-frame clones and is missing some. The table has about 60,000 clones, about 83% seen once. This specimen was CD4+ or CD8+ T cells sorted from blood, taken in a trial of the OX40 agonist ivuxolimab. The receptors come from an adult with an advanced solid tumor such as melanoma, head and neck, liver or kidney cancer. CDR3s include the opening cysteine and the closing phenylalanine or tryptophan. D genes are given only for firm matches. Not every row has a clone size; where given, it reads once, few, many or a size class.

>-|-|TRBV15|TRBJ1-3
TGTGCCACCAGCAGAGACAGGGGACAAGGAAACACCATATATTTT
CATSRDRGQGNTIYF
>-|-|TRBV6-5|TRBJ1-1
TGTGCCAGCAGTTATGTAGTGAACACTGAAGCTTTCTTT
CASSYVVNTEAFF
>few|-|TRBV7-7|TRBJ2-5
TGTGCCAGCAGCTCCCGCTCCGGGACCCCAACCGAGACCCAGTACTTC
CASSSRSGTPTETQYF
>-|-|TRBV2|TRBJ2-1
TGTGCCAGCAGCGTCGGACCTAGCTCCTACAATGAGCAGTTCTTC
CASSVGPSSYNEQFF
>-|-|TRBV21-1|TRBJ2-6
TGTGCCAGTAAATCGCACGACCGTTCTGGGGCCAACGTCCTGACTTTC
CASKSHDRSGANVLTF
>-|-|TRBV5-4|TRBJ1-2
TGTGCCAGCAGAGTATCTCTGACAGACTATGGCTACACCTTC
CASRVSLTDYGYTF
>-|-|TRBV19|TRBJ2-3
TGTGCCAGCCGCGAGGGGCTCAGCACAGATACGCAGTATTTT
CASREGLSTDTQYF
>-|-|TRBV7-2|TRBJ2-5
TGTGCCAGCAGCTTAGAAAGTGTCAGGCGGGAGACCCAGTACTTC
CASSLESVRRETQYF
>-|-|TRBV19|TRBJ1-5
TGTGCCAGCCGTGGGGGGGCAGTCCATTATAGCAATCAGCCCCAGCATTTT
CASRGGAVHYSNQPQHF
>-|-|TRBV5-1|TRBJ1-1
TGCGCCAGCAGCTTGAACAGGGACACTGAAGCTTTCTTT
CASSLNRDTEAFF
>once|-|TRBV30|TRBJ1-2
TGTGCCTGGAAAAAAGGGACCGCTAACTATGGCTACACCTTC
CAWKKGTANYGYTF
>-|-|TRBV4-3|TRBJ1-1
TGCGCCAGCAGCCAGGATAAAGGGAACACTGAAGCTTTCTTT
CASSQDKGNTEAFF
>-|-|TRBV5-4|TRBJ1-1
TGTGCCAGCAGCTTGGCCGGCAGGGTGTCTGAAGCTTTCTTT
CASSLAGRVSEAFF
>-|-|TRBV18|TRBJ2-5
TGTGCCAGCTCCAGGGCCCTACAAGAGACCCAGTACTTC
CASSRALQETQYF
>-|-|TRBV4-1|TRBJ1-1
TGCGCCAGCAGCCAAGATGGTGGGACAAGAACGAACACTGAAGCTTTCTTT
CASSQDGGTRTNTEAFF
>-|TRBD2|TRBV5-1|TRBJ2-5
TGCGCCAGCAGGGTAGTAGCGGGAGAGGAGACCCAGTACTTC
CASRVVAGEETQYF
>-|TRBD2|TRBV7-9|TRBJ2-1
TGTGCCAGCAGCGGCGGGATGGGACTAGCGGGAGAAAATGAGCAGTTCTTC
CASSGGMGLAGENEQFF
>-|-|TRBV2|TRBJ2-6
TGTGCCAGCCTCAGAGTGCGGAGGGTCCGGGCCAACGTCCTGACTTTC
CASLRVRRVRANVLTF
>few|-|TRBV28|TRBJ1-2
TGTGCCAGCAGTCCGACAGGCTATGGCTACACCTTC
CASSPTGYGYTF
>-|-|TRBV11-3|TRBJ2-2
TGTGCCAGCAGCTTCCGGGACGGGAACACCGGGGAGCTGTTTTTT
CASSFRDGNTGELFF
>few|TRBD1|TRBV10-2|TRBJ1-6
TGCGCCAGCAATATGGGACAGCGCCACTATAATTCACCCCTCCACTTT
CASNMGQRHYNSPLHF
>-|TRBD1|TRBV6-1|TRBJ1-3
TGTGCCAGCAGTGCACCGACAGGGGGTGGAAACACCATATATTTT
CASSAPTGGGNTIYF
>few|-|TRBV5-6|TRBJ1-4
TGTGCCAGCAGCTTGATGGTTAATGAAAAACTGTTTTTT
CASSLMVNEKLFF
>-|-|TRBV18|TRBJ1-1
TGTGCCAGCTCACCACGGTCACTGAACACTGAAGCTTTCTTT
CASSPRSLNTEAFF
>-|TRBD2|TRBV27|TRBJ2-1
TGTGCCAGCAGACCTGGAGGGACTAGCGCTAACAATGAGCAGTTCTTC
CASRPGGTSANNEQFF